A single sample is the source of the 10 T cell receptor beta chains below, sequenced in a study of cytomegalovirus exposure and HLA in healthy donors (dated by TCRdb to between 2016 and 2019). Libraries came from the immunoSEQ multiplex PCR assay. TCRdb carries this immuneACCESS record with in-frame sequences only. Its versions omit some clonotypes, under half of them owing to an unresolved V gene in the studies checked, with the rest unexplained. The sample profile shows roughly 280,000 clones; around 85% of them were found once. The ten largest clones add up to 1% of the sample. Source material: PBMCs. Receptors were obtained from a woman aged 18-35 years in good health and CMV-seronegative.

This clone was counted between two and nine times. The chain joins TRBV28 to TRBJ1-1; the D gene is possibly TRBD1 (5 bases). The CDR3 covers 16 residues. Germline CDR1 MDHEN, CDR2 SYDVKM. Trimming cost V 2 bases and J 1 base, with 14 bases left between them. The CDR3 loop reads CASSLVQGFWNTEAFF. The CDR3 DNA follows: TGTGCCAGCAGTTTAGTTCAGGGTTTTTGGAACACTGAAGCTTTCTTT.

The rearrangement uses TRBV4-3 and TRBJ1-2, with TRBD1 matching 7 bases. The CDR3 covers 16 residues. The germline CDR1 and CDR2 sequences are LGHNA and YSLEER. V dropped 4 bases and J dropped 8; count of bases not matched to a gene: 16. The CDR3 DNA reads as TGCGCCAGCAGCCCAGAGGACAGGTCAAAGCGATTAGGCTACACCTTC. This codes for CASSPEDRSKRLGYTF.

The chain uses TRBV6-5 and TRBJ1-4, with no clear D. The germline V gene encodes CDR1 MNHEY and CDR2 SVGAGI. The CDR3 runs to 15 residues. V was trimmed by 5 bases and J by 4 bases, leaving 14 bases between them. The CDR3 protein is CASSTKTEGNEKLFF. For the CDR3, the DNA is TGTGCCAGCAGTACCAAGACGGAGGGTAATGAAAAACTGTTTTTT.

This clone was seen only a few times. The gene calls are TRBV5-4 and TRBJ2-7; 8 nucleotides match TRBD1. J lost 4 bases, V lost 3 bases, and 9 bases had no gene match. The CDR3 is 15 residues long. In germline, CDR1 is SGHNT, CDR2 YYREEE (reference sequence). The DNA of the CDR3 is TGTGCCAGCAGCTCCCGACAGGGGATATGGTACGAGCAGTACTTC. Protein product: CASSSRQGIWYEQYF.

The rearrangement joins TRBV9 to TRBJ2-3, with D possibly being TRBD2 (6 bases). Germline values: CDR1 SGDLS, CDR2 YYNGEE. This CDR3 is 17 amino acids long. Between the trimmed V and J ends, which lost 0 bases and 6 bases, there was a span of 20 bases. CDR3 in amino acids: CASSVVLDMEGWDTQYF. CDR3 bases: TGTGCCAGCAGCGTAGTTCTGGATATGGAGGGTTGGGATACGCAGTATTTT.

The rearrangement links TRBV7-9 to TRBJ1-6; 8 bases fit TRBD1. The CDR3 contains 14 residues. Trimming cost V 5 bases and J 7 bases; bases outside gene matches: 4. Germline assignment: CDR1 SEHNR and CDR2 FQNEAQ (reference sequence). The chain's CDR3 is CASSRAGGNSPLHF. The CDR3 DNA follows: TGTGCCAGCAGCCGGGCAGGGGGCAATTCACCCCTCCACTTT.

This clone was seen a few times. The rearrangement links TRBV7-4 to TRBJ1-1; tentatively, D is TRBD1 (5 bases). The CDR3 sequence is 14 residues long. V gave up 4 bases and J gave up 5 bases, with 14 bases separating them. CDR1 and CDR2 from the germline V gene are SGHVT and SQSDAQ. The CDR3 protein is CASSYLSGGTEAFF. The CDR3 DNA follows: TGTGCCAGCAGCTACCTAAGTGGGGGGACTGAAGCTTTCTTT.

This clone has just a few counts. This chain connects TRBV27 to TRBJ1-2, with D unclear. Trimming left V 2 bases short and J 4 bases short, with 11 bases between. CDR3 length: 14 amino acids. In germline, CDR1 is MNHEY, CDR2 SMNVEV (reference sequence). In DNA form, the CDR3 reads TGTGCCAGCAGTTTAGGTGCAGGAGGCTATGGCTACACCTTC. Translating it yields CASSLGAGGYGYTF.

V is TRBV11-1 and J is TRBJ2-1; 7 bases fit TRBD2. J lost 6 bases, V lost 5 bases, and 10 bases had no gene match. Germline V lookup: CDR1 SGHAT, CDR2 FQDESV (reference sequence). CDR3 size: 15 residues. CDR3 amino acids: CASSPSRASGNEQFF. CDR3 DNA sequence: TGTGCCAGCAGCCCCAGCAGGGCTAGCGGCAATGAGCAGTTCTTC.

This clone was seen only a few times. The J gene is TRBJ2-7, the V gene TRBV10-1; unclear D gene. Trimming shortened V by 3 bases and J by 0 bases, and 15 bases separated the two germline ends. This CDR3 is 16 amino acids long. The germline gives CDR1 WNHNN, CDR2 SYGVQD (reference sequence). Here the CDR3 reads CASSEVWSASSYEQYF. CDR3 nucleotides: TGCGCCAGCAGTGAAGTTTGGAGCGCCTCCTCCTACGAGCAGTACTTC.